This record looks at one T cell receptor (beta chain) sequence and its context. This entry is derived from a study of blood T cell repertoires in COVID-19. The protocol was immunoSEQ multiplex PCR, while the TCRdb copy is restricted to in-frame clones and leaves out a portion. The sample consists of about 190,000 clones, over 70% of them appearing once. Germline V gene sequence: CDR1 LNHDA, CDR2 SQIVND (reference sequence). The trim removed 0 bases at V and 8 bases at J, leaving 2 bases unmatched. This CDR3 comprises 14 residues. This clonotype was sampled from a man in his 60s with acute or convalescent COVID-19. Sequences were obtained from peripheral blood. The chain carries TRBV19 and TRBJ2-3, with 10 bases aligning to TRBD2. CDR3 in amino acids: CASSIETSGRTQYF. In nucleotides, the CDR3 is TGTGCCAGTAGTATAGAGACTAGCGGGCGTACGCAGTATTTT.